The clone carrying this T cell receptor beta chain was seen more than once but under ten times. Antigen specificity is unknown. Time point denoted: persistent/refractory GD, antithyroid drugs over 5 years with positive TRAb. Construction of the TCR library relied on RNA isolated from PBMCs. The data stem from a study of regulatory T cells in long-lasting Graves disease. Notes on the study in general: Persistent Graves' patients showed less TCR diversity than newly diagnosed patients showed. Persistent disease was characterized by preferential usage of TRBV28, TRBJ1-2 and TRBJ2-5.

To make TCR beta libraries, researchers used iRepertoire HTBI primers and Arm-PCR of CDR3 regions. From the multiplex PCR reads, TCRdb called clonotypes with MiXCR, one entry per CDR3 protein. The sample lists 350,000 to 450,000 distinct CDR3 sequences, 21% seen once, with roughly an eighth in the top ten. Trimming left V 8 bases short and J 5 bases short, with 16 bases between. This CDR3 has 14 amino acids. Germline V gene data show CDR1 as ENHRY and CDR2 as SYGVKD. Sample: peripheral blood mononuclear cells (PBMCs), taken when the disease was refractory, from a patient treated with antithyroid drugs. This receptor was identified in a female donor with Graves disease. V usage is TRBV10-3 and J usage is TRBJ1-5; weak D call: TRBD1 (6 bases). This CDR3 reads CAISGTQGDQPQHF. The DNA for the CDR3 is TGTGCCATCTCCGGGACACAAGGAGATCAGCCCCAGCATTTT.